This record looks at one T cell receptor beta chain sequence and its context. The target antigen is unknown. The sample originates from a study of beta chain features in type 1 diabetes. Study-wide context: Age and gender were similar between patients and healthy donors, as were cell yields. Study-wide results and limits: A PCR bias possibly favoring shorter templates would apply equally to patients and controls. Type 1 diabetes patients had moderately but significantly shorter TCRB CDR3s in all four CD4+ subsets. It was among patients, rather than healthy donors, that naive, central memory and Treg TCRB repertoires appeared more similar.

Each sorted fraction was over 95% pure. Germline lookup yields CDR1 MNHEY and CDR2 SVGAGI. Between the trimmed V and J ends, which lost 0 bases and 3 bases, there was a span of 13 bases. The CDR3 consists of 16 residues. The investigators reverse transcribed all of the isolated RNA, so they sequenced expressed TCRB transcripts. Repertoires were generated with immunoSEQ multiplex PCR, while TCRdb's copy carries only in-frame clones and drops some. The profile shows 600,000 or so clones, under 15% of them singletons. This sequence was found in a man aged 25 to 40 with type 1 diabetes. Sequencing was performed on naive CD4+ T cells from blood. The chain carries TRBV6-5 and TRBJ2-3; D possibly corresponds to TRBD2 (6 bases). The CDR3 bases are TGTGCCAGCAGTTACTCGATGTGGGGGGAAACAGATACGCAGTATTTT. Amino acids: CASSYSMWGETDTQYF.